This TCR beta chain was documented in a study of T cell repertoires in cytomegalovirus infection. Study-level background: Shared public TCR beta signatures pointed to both CMV infection and a matching HLA type. General study findings and limits: Predominance within the ex vivo response was attributable to HLA-C-restricted CMV-specific TCR beta clonotypes. Public TCR beta family frequency separated CMV-and-HLA carriers, including in an independent cohort.

TCRdb reprocessed the reads via MiXCR and lists one record per CDR3 protein. The sample has more than 400,000 distinct CDR3 sequences; around 27% are singletons. CDR3 size: 15 residues. Germline CDR1 is SGHTA and CDR2 is FQGTGA. Unmatched junction bases numbered 9, after V lost 4 bases and J lost 5 bases. This clonotype was recorded at least ten times. What it recognizes is unknown. The origin of this receptor is a human donor in good health (CMV status not recorded). Some clones in this sample may be carry-over from other donors' samples. The chain is built from TRBV7-3 and TRBJ2-7; TRBD1 agrees at 9 bases. Sequencing was carried out using PBMCs. The CDR3 here is CASSSAGQGIHEQYF. The CDR3 nucleotides are TGTGCCAGCAGCTCCGCGGGACAGGGTATCCACGAGCAGTACTTC.